Listed below are T cell receptor beta chains from one sample, sequenced in a study of blood T cell repertoires in COVID-19. Only in-frame clones appear in the TCRdb table, and some are missing; sequencing was by immunoSEQ multiplex PCR. The profile shows about 130,000 clones, roughly 69% of them singletons. Sample: peripheral blood. The source of these receptors is a woman in her seventies with acute or convalescent COVID-19. Each CDR3 is given with its conserved first and last residue. Expanded clones are given a class, and other clones once, few, many or no size at all.

cdr3_length v_call clone_size cdr3_aa
13 TRBV3-1/TRBV3-2 - CASSRLSAGELFF
15 TRBV5-4 - CASSLSRGMNTEAFF
14 TRBV5-4 - CASSLAGGVTGYTF
15 TRBV24-1 - CATSDSRGRGETQYF
16 TRBV30 - CAWSSPGSGRTYEQYF
15 TRBV2 - CASSENGGLSDTQYF
14 TRBV19 - CASKGQGDSYEQYF
14 TRBV5-1 - CASSLEGETKPQHF
20 TRBV6-2/TRBV6-3 - CASSYDRGKRGQRLEETQYF
16 TRBV11-2 - CASSLDGTGGTDTQYF
15 TRBV2 - CASIGTEISGNTIYF
16 TRBV5-1 - CASSLASSSGANVLTF
13 TRBV3-1/TRBV3-2 - CASRTAYQETQYF
13 TRBV12-3/TRBV12-4 - CASSIEGVYEQYF
13 TRBV28 - CASSFGGTDTQYF
15 TRBV5-4 - CASSSGGTGHFGYTF
16 TRBV7-7 - CASSPHSGVGSDTQYF
16 TRBV28 - CASSYGTTFNTGELFF
15 TRBV30 - CAWGRYGASGNTIYF
15 TRBV19 - CASSRRTDRNYGYTF
14 TRBV5-5 few CASSLGHRNSPLHF
14 TRBV28 - CASSLDRLGSEQFF
13 TRBV6-5 - CATKDWVGYEQYF
12 TRBV5-6 - CASSSYTDTQYF
15 TRBV18 - CASSPKTGSNTEAFF
15 TRBV27 few CASRPWGGNTGELFF
14 TRBV27 once CASTGTGTYNEQFF
16 TRBV30 - CAWSDALASAYNEQFF
13 TRBV3-1/TRBV3-2 - CAGSQQGGETQYF
14 TRBV19 - CASSIGLAGDEQYF
16 TRBV9 - CASSVAEGTGVDTQYF
14 TRBV2 few CAILSGQGNTEAFF
15 TRBV11-2 - CASSLGRGRNTEAFF